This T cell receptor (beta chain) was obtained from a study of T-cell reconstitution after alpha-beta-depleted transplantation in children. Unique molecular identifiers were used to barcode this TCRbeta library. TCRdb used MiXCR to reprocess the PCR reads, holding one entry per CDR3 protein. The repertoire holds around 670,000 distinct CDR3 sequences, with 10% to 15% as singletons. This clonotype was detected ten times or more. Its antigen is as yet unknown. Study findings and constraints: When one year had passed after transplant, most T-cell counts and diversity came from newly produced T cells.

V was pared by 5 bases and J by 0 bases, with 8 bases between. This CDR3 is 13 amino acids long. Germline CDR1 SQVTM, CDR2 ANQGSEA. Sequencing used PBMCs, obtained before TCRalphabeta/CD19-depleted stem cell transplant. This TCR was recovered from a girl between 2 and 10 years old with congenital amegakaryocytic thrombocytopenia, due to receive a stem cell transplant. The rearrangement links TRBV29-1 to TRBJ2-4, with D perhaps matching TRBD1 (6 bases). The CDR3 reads CSVRDIAKNIQYF. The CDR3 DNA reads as TGCAGCGTTCGGGACATAGCCAAAAACATTCAGTACTTC.